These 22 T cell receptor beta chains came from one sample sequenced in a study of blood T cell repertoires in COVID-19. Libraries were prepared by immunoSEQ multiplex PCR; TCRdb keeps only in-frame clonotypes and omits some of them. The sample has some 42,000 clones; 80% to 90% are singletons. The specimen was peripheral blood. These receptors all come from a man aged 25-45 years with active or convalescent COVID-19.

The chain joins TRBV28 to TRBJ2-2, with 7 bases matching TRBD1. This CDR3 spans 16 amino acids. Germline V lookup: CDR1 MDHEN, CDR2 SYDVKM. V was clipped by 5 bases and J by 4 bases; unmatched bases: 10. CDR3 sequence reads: CASSGKSRGRTGELFF. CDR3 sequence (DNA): TGTGCCAGCAGTGGGAAGTCGAGGGGGCGCACCGGGGAGCTGTTTTTT.

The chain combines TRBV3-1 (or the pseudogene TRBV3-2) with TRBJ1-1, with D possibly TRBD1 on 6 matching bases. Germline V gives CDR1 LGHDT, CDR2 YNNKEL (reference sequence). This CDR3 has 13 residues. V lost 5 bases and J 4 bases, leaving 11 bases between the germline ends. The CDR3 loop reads CASSNTGSTEAFF. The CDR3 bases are TGTGCCAGCAGCAACACAGGGAGCACTGAAGCTTTCTTT.

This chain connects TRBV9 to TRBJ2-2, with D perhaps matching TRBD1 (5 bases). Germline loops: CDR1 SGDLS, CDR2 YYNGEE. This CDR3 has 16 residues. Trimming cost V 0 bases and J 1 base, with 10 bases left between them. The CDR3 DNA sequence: TGTGCCAGCAGCGTAGCCCCAACAGGGAACACCGGGGAGCTGTTTTTT. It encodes CASSVAPTGNTGELFF.

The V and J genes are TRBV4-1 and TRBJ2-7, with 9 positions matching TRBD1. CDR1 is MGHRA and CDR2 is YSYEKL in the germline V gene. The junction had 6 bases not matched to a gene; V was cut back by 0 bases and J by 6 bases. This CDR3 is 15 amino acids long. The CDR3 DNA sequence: TGCGCCAGCAGCCAAGATTGGGACAGGGCGTCCGAGCAGTACTTC. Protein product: CASSQDWDRASEQYF.

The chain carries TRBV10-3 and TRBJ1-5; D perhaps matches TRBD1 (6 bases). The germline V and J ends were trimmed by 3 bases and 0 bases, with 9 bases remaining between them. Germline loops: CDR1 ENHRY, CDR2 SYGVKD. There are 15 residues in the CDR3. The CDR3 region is CAISDGQNSNQPQHF. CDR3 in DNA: TGTGCCATCAGTGACGGACAGAATAGCAATCAGCCCCAGCATTTT.

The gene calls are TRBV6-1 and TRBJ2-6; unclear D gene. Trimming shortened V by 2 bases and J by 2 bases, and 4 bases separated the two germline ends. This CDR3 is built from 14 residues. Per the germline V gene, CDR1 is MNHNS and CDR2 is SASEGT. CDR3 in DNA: TGTGCCAGCAGTGAATACACTGGGGCCAACGTCCTGACTTTC. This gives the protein CASSEYTGANVLTF.

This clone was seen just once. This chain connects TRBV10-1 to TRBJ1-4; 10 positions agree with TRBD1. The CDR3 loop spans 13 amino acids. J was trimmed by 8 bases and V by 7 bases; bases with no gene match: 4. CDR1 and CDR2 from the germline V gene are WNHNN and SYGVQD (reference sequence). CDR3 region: CASTADRGEKLFF. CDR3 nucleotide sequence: TGCGCCAGCACCGCGGACAGGGGGGAAAAACTGTTTTTT.

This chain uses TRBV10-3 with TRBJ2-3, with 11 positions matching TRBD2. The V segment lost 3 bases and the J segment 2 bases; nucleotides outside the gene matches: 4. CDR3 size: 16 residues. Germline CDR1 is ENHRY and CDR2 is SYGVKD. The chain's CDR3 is CAISDSSGGTTDTQYF. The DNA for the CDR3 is TGTGCCATCAGTGACTCTAGCGGGGGGACCACAGATACGCAGTATTTT.

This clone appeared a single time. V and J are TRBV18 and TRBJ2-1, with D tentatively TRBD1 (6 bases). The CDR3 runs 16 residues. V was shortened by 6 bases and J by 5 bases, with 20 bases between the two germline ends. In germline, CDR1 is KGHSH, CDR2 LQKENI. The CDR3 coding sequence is TGTGCCAGCTCGTCCATGGGGGCAGGGATACACAATGAGCAGTTCTTC. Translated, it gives CASSSMGAGIHNEQFF.

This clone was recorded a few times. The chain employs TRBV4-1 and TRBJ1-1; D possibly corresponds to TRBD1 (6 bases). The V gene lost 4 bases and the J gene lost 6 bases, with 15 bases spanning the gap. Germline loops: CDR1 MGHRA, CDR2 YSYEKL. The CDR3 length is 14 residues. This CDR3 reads CASSPGVAAAEAFF. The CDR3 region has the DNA TGCGCCAGCAGCCCAGGGGTTGCGGCGGCTGAAGCTTTCTTT.

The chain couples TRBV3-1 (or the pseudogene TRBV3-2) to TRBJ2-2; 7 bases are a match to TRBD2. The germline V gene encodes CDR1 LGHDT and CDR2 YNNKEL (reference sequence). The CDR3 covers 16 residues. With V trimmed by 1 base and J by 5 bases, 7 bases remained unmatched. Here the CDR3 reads CASSQGGRAMTGELFF. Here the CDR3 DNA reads TGTGCCAGCAGCCAAGGAGGGAGGGCGATGACCGGGGAGCTGTTTTTT.

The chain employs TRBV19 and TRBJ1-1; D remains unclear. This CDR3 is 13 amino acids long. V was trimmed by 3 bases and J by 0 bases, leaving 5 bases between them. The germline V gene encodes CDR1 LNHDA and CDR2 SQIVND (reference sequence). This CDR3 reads CASSISLNTEAFF. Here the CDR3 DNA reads TGTGCCAGTAGTATTAGCCTGAACACTGAAGCTTTCTTT.

In nucleotides, the CDR3 is TGTGCCAGCAGCTTGTCCCGGGGTGGCGGGAGAGAGACCCAGTACTTC. Its translation is CASSLSRGGGRETQYF. The V and J genes are TRBV7-2 and TRBJ2-5; 7 positions agree with TRBD2. Germline V lookup: CDR1 SGHTA, CDR2 FQGNSA. The CDR3 loop spans 16 amino acids. J was trimmed by 4 bases and V by 3 bases; bases with no gene match: 11.

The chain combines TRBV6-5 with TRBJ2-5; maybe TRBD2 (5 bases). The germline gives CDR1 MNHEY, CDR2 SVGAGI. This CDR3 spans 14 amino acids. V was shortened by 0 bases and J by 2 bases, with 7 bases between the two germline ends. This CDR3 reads CASSYSGGQETQYF. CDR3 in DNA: TGTGCCAGCAGTTACTCAGGCGGGCAAGAGACCCAGTACTTC.

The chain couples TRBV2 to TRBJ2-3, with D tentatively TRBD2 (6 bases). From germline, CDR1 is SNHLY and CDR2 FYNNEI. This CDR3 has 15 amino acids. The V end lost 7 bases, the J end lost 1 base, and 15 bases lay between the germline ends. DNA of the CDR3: TGTGCCAGCACGGCCGGGGGAGAAGGCACAGATACGCAGTATTTT. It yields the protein CASTAGGEGTDTQYF.

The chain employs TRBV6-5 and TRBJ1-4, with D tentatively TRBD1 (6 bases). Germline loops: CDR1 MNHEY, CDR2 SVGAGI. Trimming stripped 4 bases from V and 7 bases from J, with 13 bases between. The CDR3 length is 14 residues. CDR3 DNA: TGTGCCAGCAGTTTCCAAAGAGGGGGTGAAAAACTGTTTTTT. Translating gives CASSFQRGGEKLFF.

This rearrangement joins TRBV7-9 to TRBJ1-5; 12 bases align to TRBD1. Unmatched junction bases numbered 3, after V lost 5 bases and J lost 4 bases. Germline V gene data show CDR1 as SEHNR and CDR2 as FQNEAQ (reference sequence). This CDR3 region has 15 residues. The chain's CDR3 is CASSTGQGANQPQHF. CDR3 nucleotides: TGTGCCAGCAGCACGGGACAGGGGGCGAATCAGCCCCAGCATTTT.

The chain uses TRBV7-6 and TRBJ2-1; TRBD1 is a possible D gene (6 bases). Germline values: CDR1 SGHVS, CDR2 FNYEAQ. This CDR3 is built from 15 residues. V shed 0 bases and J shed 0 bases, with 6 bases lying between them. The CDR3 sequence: CASSLATGSYNEQFF. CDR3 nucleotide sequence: TGTGCCAGCAGCTTAGCGACAGGCTCCTACAATGAGCAGTTCTTC.

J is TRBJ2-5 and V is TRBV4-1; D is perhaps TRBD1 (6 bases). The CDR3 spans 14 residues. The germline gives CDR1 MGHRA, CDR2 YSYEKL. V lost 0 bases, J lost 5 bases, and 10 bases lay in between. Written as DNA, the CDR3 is TGCGCCAGCAGCCAAGAGTGGGGGCGCGAGACCCAGTACTTC. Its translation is CASSQEWGRETQYF.

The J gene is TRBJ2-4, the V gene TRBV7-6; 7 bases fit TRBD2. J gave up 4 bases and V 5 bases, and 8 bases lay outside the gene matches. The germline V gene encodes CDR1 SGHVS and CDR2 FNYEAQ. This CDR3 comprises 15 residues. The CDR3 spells CASSPGPGGKNIQYF. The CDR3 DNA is TGTGCCAGCAGCCCTGGGCCGGGAGGTAAAAACATTCAGTACTTC.

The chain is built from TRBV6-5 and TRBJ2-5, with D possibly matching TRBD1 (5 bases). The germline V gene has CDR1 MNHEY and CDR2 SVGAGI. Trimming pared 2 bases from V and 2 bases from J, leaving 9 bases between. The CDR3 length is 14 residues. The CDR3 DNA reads TGTGCCAGCAGTTACAGCTGGACACAAGAGACCCAGTACTTC. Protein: CASSYSWTQETQYF.

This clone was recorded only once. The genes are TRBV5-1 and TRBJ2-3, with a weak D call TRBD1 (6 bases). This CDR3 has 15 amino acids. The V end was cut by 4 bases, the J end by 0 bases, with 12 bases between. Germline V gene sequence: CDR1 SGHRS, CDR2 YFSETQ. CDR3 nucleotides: TGCGCCAGCAGCCCCGAGGGGGTTAGCACAGATACGCAGTATTTT. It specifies CASSPEGVSTDTQYF. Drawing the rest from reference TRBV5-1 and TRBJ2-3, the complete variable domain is KAGVTQTPRYLIKTRGQQVTLSCSPISGHRSVSWYQQTPGQGLQFLFEYFSETQRNKGNFPGRFSGRQFSNSRSEMNVSTLELGDSALYLCASSPEGVSTDTQYFGPGTRLTVL.